The 3 T cell receptor beta chains below all came from one sample that was sequenced in a study of beta chain features in type 1 diabetes. Of the isolated RNA, all was reverse transcribed, and so the sequenced material was expressed TCRB transcripts. The assay was immunoSEQ multiplex PCR, and TCRdb's table has in-frame clones only and misses some. The sample includes a few hundred thousand clones, over 11% of them seen just once. The sample taken for sequencing was naive CD4+ T cells from blood. The receptors were gathered from a man aged 25-45 years in good health.

The J gene is TRBJ1-6, the V gene TRBV7-2, with a possible D match to TRBD1 (5 bases). The CDR3 runs to 15 residues. The germline gives CDR1 SGHTA, CDR2 FQGNSA. Trimming shortened V by 5 bases and J by 4 bases, and 12 bases separated the two germline ends. Here the CDR3 reads CASSPGFGYNSPLHF. CDR3 sequence (DNA): TGTGCCAGCAGCCCAGGGTTTGGATATAATTCACCCCTCCACTTT.

This clone was detected only a few times. This chain connects TRBV6-5 to TRBJ2-5; unclear D gene. The ends were cut back, 0 bases at V and 2 bases at J, with 7 bases in the middle. Germline V gives CDR1 MNHEY, CDR2 SVGAGI. The CDR3 covers 14 residues. DNA for the CDR3: TGTGCCAGCAGTTACTCGATCCTTCAAGAGACCCAGTACTTC. It specifies CASSYSILQETQYF.

This clone showed up just a few times. The rearrangement joins TRBV6-5 to TRBJ1-1, with D possibly being TRBD1 (5 bases). CDR3 length equals 12 residues. Trimming pared 6 bases from V and 10 bases from J, leaving 15 bases between. Germline V gene lookup returns CDR1 MNHEY and CDR2 SVGAGI. CDR3 amino acids: CASSDTGPGAFF. CDR3 sequence (DNA): TGTGCCAGCAGCGATACAGGTCCCGGAGCTTTCTTT.